The 4 T cell receptor beta chains given below trace back to one sample, sequenced in a study of blood T cell repertoires in COVID-19. TCRdb keeps only in-frame clones here, not all; method: immunoSEQ multiplex PCR. The sample lists 150,000 to 200,000 clones, about 85% occurring once. The specimen was PBMCs or T cells enriched from blood (not recorded which). The receptors were gathered from a young woman who had recovered from COVID-19.

CDR3 sequence reads: CASSYSVSGNTIYF. The CDR3 DNA sequence: TGTGCCAGCAGTTACAGCGTCTCTGGAAACACCATATATTTT. V gene TRBV6-5 combines with J gene TRBJ1-3, with D unresolved. The CDR3 spans 14 residues. Between the trimmed V and J ends, which lost 2 bases and 0 bases, there was a span of 5 bases. In germline, CDR1 is MNHEY, CDR2 SVGAGI.

The V gene is TRBV30, the J gene TRBJ1-6, with TRBD1 as a possible D gene (6 bases). The CDR3 is made up of 13 amino acids. The germline V gene has CDR1 GTSNPN and CDR2 SVGIG (reference sequence). The V end lost 3 bases, the J end lost 10 bases, and 13 bases lay between the germline ends. CDR3 in amino acids: CAWRGQLHSPLHF. CDR3 sequence (DNA): TGTGCCTGGAGAGGACAGTTACACTCACCCCTCCACTTT.

This chain links TRBV12-5 with TRBJ2-7, with D uncertain. Trimming shortened V by 7 bases and J by 2 bases, and 12 bases separated the two germline ends. The germline V gene encodes CDR1 LGHNT and CDR2 FRNRAP. The CDR3 runs to 13 residues. The CDR3 is CASALGQAYEQYF. As DNA, the CDR3 is TGTGCTAGTGCCCTTGGGCAAGCCTACGAGCAGTACTTC.

In this sample, this clone turned up a few times. The genes are TRBV4-1 and TRBJ2-7; D may be TRBD2 (6 bases). The CDR3 is 14 amino acids. V was pared by 2 bases and J by 4 bases, with 12 bases between. Germline V gene sequence: CDR1 MGHRA, CDR2 YSYEKL. CDR3 bases: TGCGCCAGCAGCCAAACCTCGGGACTTTACGAGCAGTACTTC. This codes for CASSQTSGLYEQYF.